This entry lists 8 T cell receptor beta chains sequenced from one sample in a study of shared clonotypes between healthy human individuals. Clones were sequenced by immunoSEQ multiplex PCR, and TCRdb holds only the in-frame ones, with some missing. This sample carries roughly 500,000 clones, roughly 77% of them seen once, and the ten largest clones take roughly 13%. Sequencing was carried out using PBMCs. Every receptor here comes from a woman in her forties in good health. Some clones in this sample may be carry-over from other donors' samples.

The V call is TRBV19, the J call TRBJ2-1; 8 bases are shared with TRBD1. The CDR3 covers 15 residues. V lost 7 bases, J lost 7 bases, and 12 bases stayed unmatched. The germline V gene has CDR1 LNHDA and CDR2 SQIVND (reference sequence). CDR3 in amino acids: CASNSLGTGQNEQFF. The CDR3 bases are TGTGCCAGTAATTCTCTAGGGACAGGACAAAATGAGCAGTTCTTC. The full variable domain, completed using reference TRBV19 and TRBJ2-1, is DGGITQSPKYLFRKEGQNVTLSCEQNLNHDAMYWYRQDPGQGLRLIYYSQIVNDFQKGDIAEGYSVSREKKESFPLTVTSAQKNPTAFYLCASNSLGTGQNEQFFGPGTRLTVL.

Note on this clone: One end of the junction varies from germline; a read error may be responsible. As DNA, the CDR3 is TGCGCCAGCAGTGAACAGGGAACCAATCAGCCCCAGCATTTT. This gives the protein CASSEQGTNQPQHF. This chain joins TRBV6-1 and TRBJ1-5, with D possibly TRBD1 on 6 matching bases. The CDR3 loop spans 14 amino acids. Germline V gives CDR1 MNHNS, CDR2 SASEGT.

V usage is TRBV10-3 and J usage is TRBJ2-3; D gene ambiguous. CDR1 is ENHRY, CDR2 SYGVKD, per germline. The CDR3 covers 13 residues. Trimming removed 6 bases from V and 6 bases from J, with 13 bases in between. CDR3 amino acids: CAIRSGRPDTQYF. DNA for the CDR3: TGTGCCATCAGATCGGGTAGGCCCGATACGCAGTATTTT.

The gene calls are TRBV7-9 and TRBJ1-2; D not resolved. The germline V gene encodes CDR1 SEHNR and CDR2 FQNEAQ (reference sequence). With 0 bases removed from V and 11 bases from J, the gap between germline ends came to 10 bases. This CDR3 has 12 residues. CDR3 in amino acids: CASSLALREYTF. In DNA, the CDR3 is TGTGCCAGCAGCTTAGCTCTTAGGGAATACACCTTC. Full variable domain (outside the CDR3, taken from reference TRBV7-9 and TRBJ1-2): DTGVSQNPRHKITKRGQNVTFRCDPISEHNRLYWYRQTLGQGPEFLTYFQNEAQLEKSRLLSDRFSAERPKGSFSTLEIQRTEQGDSAMYLCASSLALREYTFGSGTRLTVV.

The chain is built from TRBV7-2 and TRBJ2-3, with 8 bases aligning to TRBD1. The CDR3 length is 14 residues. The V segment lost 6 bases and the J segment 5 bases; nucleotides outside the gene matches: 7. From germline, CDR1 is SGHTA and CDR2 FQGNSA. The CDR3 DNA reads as TGTGCCAGCAGATCAGGACAGGGTGAAGATACGCAGTATTTT. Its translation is CASRSGQGEDTQYF.

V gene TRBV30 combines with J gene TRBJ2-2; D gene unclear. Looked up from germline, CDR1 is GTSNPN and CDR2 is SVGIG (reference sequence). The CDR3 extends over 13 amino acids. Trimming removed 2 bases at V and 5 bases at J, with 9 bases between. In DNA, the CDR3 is TGTGCCTGGAGTCCCCCGCGGACCGGGGAGCTGTTTTTT. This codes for CAWSPPRTGELFF.

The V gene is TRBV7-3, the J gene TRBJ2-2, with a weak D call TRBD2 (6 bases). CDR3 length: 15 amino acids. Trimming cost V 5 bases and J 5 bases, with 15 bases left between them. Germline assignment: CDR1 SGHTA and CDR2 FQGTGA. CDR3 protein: CASSPGRAWTGELFF. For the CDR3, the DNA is TGTGCCAGCAGCCCCGGGAGAGCGTGGACCGGGGAGCTGTTTTTT.

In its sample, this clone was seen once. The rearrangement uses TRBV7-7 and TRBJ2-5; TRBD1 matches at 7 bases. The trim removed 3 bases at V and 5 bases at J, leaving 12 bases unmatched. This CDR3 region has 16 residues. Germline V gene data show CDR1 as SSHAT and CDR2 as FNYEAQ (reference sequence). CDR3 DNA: TGTGCCAGCAGCTTCACACACAGGGGTGGAATCGAGACCCAGTACTTC. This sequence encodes CASSFTHRGGIETQYF.